Below, 22 T cell receptor beta chains from the same sample are listed, as sequenced in a study of cytomegalovirus exposure and HLA in healthy donors. Primers for the PCR totalled 60 Vbeta and 13 Jbeta. Some clones are missing from TCRdb's copy, which holds only in-frame ones; the method was immunoSEQ multiplex PCR. Among 170,000 or so clones listed, around 80% were seen once. Sequencing was performed on PBMCs. The receptors come from a man younger than 40 in good health and CMV-seropositive.

The sample holds a few counts of this clone. The J gene is TRBJ1-1, the V gene TRBV9, with TRBD1 as a possible D gene (6 bases). CDR1 and CDR2 from the germline V gene are SGDLS and YYNGEE. V was trimmed by 3 bases and J by 1 base, leaving 13 bases between them. The CDR3 is 15 residues long. The CDR3 nucleotides are TGTGCCAGCAGCGCTAGGGGGATAGCGAACACTGAAGCTTTCTTT. Protein sequence: CASSARGIANTEAFF. The whole variable domain, filled in from reference TRBV9 and TRBJ1-1, reads DSGVTQTPKHLITATGQRVTLRCSPRSGDLSVYWYQQSLDQGLQFLIQYYNGEERAKGNILERFSAQQFPDLHSELNLSSLELGDSALYFCASSARGIANTEAFFGQGTRLTVV.

There are a few counts of this clone. The chain is built from TRBV11-3 and TRBJ2-6, with a weak D call TRBD2 (6 bases). V lost 5 bases to trimming and J lost 0 bases, with 17 bases between them. There are 18 residues in the CDR3. The germline V gene encodes CDR1 SGHNT and CDR2 YENEEA. The CDR3 region is CASSVNLGGNSGANVLTF. The CDR3 nucleotides are TGTGCCAGCAGCGTAAACTTGGGCGGGAACTCTGGGGCCAACGTCCTGACTTTC.

V usage is TRBV2 and J usage is TRBJ1-1, with a weak D call TRBD1 (6 bases). The V gene's germline CDR1 is SNHLY and CDR2 FYNNEI. This CDR3 comprises 14 residues. Trimming left V 6 bases short and J 4 bases short, with 15 bases between. The CDR3 DNA sequence: TGTGCCAGCAGCCTCGGACAGTTACTCACTGAAGCTTTCTTT. The encoded protein is CASSLGQLLTEAFF.

This rearrangement joins TRBV5-4 to TRBJ1-1, with 8 nucleotides matching TRBD1. The J segment lost 5 bases and the V segment lost 4 bases, leaving 10 bases of the junction unmatched. Germline V gives CDR1 SGHNT, CDR2 YYREEE (reference sequence). The CDR3 has 15 amino acids. This chain's CDR3 is CASSTRTGSSTEAFF. CDR3 bases: TGTGCCAGCAGCACGAGGACAGGGAGTAGTACTGAAGCTTTCTTT.

This chain links TRBV6-5 with TRBJ1-5, with D perhaps TRBD1 (5 bases). Germline CDR1 is MNHEY and CDR2 is SVGAGI. The CDR3 runs 15 residues. The germline V and J ends were trimmed by 6 bases and 1 base, with 13 bases remaining between them. Written as DNA, the CDR3 is TGTGCCAGCAGCCCAAAACAGGAGAGCAATCAGCCCCAGCATTTT. Protein sequence: CASSPKQESNQPQHF.

There are a few counts of this clone. The V gene is TRBV4-1, the J gene TRBJ2-1; 7 bases match TRBD2. Trimming at V came to 4 bases and at J to 10 bases, leaving 13 bases not matched to a gene. This CDR3 is built from 15 residues. Germline CDR1 is MGHRA and CDR2 is YSYEKL. This CDR3 reads CASSLTSEHLSEQFF. The CDR3, as DNA: TGCGCCAGCAGCCTCACTAGCGAGCATCTTTCCGAGCAGTTCTTC.

V is TRBV11-2 and J is TRBJ1-2; 7 bases line up with TRBD1. The junction had 16 bases not matched to a gene; V was cut back by 6 bases and J by 3 bases. Germline assignment: CDR1 SGHAT and CDR2 FQNNGV. This CDR3 comprises 17 residues. CDR3 loop: CASSFQPFRDSDYGYTF. The CDR3 DNA reads TGTGCCAGCAGTTTCCAACCCTTCCGGGACAGCGACTATGGCTACACCTTC.

Note on this clone: One junction end disagrees with the germline gene, perhaps due to a read error. The rearrangement links TRBV7-9 to TRBJ2-3; 7 bases map to TRBD2. In germline, CDR1 is SEHNR, CDR2 FQNEAQ (reference sequence). The CDR3 consists of 15 residues. The CDR3 region has the DNA TGTTCCAGCACCGCCGGGACTACCAGCACAGATACGCAGTATTTT. Its translation is CSSTAGTTSTDTQYF.

This chain connects TRBV2 to TRBJ2-1; D possibly corresponds to TRBD1 (6 bases). Trimming stripped 3 bases from V and 5 bases from J, with 8 bases between. The germline gives CDR1 SNHLY, CDR2 FYNNEI. The CDR3 is 13 amino acids. This CDR3 is CASSEYRDNEQFF. The CDR3 bases are TGTGCCAGCAGTGAGTACAGGGACAATGAGCAGTTCTTC.

The chain employs TRBV27 and TRBJ1-1; D remains unclear. Per germline, CDR1 MNHEY and CDR2 SMNVEV (reference sequence). The CDR3 is made up of 12 amino acids. Trimming took 5 bases from V and 1 from J, leaving 5 bases between them. The CDR3 sequence is CASSTANTEAFF. The CDR3 DNA is TGTGCCAGCAGTACAGCGAACACTGAAGCTTTCTTT.

The V and J genes are TRBV5-5 and TRBJ2-1, with D possibly TRBD2 on 5 matching bases. Germline V gene lookup returns CDR1 SGHKS and CDR2 YYEKEE (reference sequence). The CDR3 consists of 11 residues. V gave up 4 bases and J gave up 12 bases, with 11 bases separating them. The CDR3: CASSPDTRQFF. The CDR3 DNA sequence: TGTGCCAGCAGCCCGGATACTAGGCAGTTCTTC.

The chain joins TRBV14 to TRBJ2-7; D uncertain. This CDR3 spans 15 amino acids. Trimming removed 5 bases at V and 3 bases at J, with 17 bases between. Germline CDR1 and CDR2: SGHDN and FVKESK. This chain's CDR3 is CASSISDSSYYEQYF. CDR3 DNA sequence: TGTGCCAGCAGCATAAGCGACTCCTCGTACTACGAGCAGTACTTC. The whole variable domain, filled in from reference TRBV14 and TRBJ2-7, reads EAGVTQFPSHSVIEKGQTVTLRCDPISGHDNLYWYRRVMGKEIKFLLHFVKESKQDESGMPNNRFLAERTGGTYSTLKVQPAELEDSGVYFCASSISDSSYYEQYFGPGTRLTVT.

The chain carries TRBV6-6 and TRBJ2-3; possible D gene TRBD2, 6 bases. This CDR3 has 14 residues. Germline V gene sequence: CDR1 MNHNY, CDR2 SVGAGI (reference sequence). Trimming left V 2 bases short and J 6 bases short, with 12 bases between. The CDR3 nucleotides are TGTGCCAGCAGTTACGAGCCGGGGAGGGATACGCAGTATTTT. Its protein product is CASSYEPGRDTQYF.

V gene TRBV10-2 combines with J gene TRBJ2-1, with D perhaps matching TRBD1 (6 bases). Trimming took 7 bases from V and 4 from J, leaving 8 bases between them. This CDR3 has 12 amino acids. Germline values: CDR1 WSHSY, CDR2 SAAADI. CDR3 sequence reads: CASTGTYNEQFF. The CDR3 DNA sequence: TGCGCCAGCACCGGGACATACAATGAGCAGTTCTTC.

V usage is TRBV7-2 and J usage is TRBJ2-7; 11 positions match TRBD2. V trimming: 1 base; J trimming: 1 base; junction bases outside the gene matches: 6. The CDR3 sequence is 17 residues long. Germline loops: CDR1 SGHTA, CDR2 FQGNSA. In DNA, the CDR3 is TGTGCCAGCAGCTTAGGCAGGGCTAGCGGGGGGTCCTACGAGCAGTACTTC. It specifies CASSLGRASGGSYEQYF.

V usage is TRBV28 and J usage is TRBJ2-2, with 8 bases aligning to TRBD1. Trimming at V came to 7 bases and at J to 5 bases, leaving 12 bases not matched to a gene. CDR3 length: 16 residues. The germline gives CDR1 MDHEN, CDR2 SYDVKM. CDR3 nucleotide sequence: TGTGCCAGCAACACGGACAGGGCCGAGAGGACCGGGGAGCTGTTTTTT. Translated: CASNTDRAERTGELFF.

The rearrangement uses TRBV4-1 and TRBJ1-1, with D maybe TRBD1 (5 bases). The CDR3 extends over 14 amino acids. Per germline, CDR1 MGHRA and CDR2 YSYEKL. V was shortened by 4 bases and J by 11 bases, with 20 bases between the two germline ends. The CDR3 reads CASSLKLWGLGAFF. The DNA for the CDR3 is TGCGCCAGCAGCCTAAAGTTGTGGGGACTGGGTGCTTTCTTT.

V and J are TRBV5-1 and TRBJ2-3; tentatively, D is TRBD1 (5 bases). Germline V gene lookup returns CDR1 SGHRS and CDR2 YFSETQ. The CDR3 extends over 15 amino acids. V lost 5 bases to trimming and J lost 2 bases, with 15 bases between them. The CDR3 bases are TGCGCCAGCAGATACGCCGGACAATTCACAGATACGCAGTATTTT. This translates into CASRYAGQFTDTQYF.

The rearrangement joins TRBV30 to TRBJ2-7; 8 bases agree with TRBD1. This CDR3 comprises 14 residues. Losses at the gene ends were 2 bases for V and 6 bases for J; bases not matched to a gene: 9. Germline V CDR1 and CDR2: GTSNPN, SVGIG (reference sequence). The CDR3 loop is CAWSLDRARGEQYF. The CDR3 coding sequence is TGTGCCTGGAGTCTGGACAGGGCGAGGGGCGAGCAGTACTTC. Looking up the rest from reference TRBV30 and TRBJ2-7 gives the full variable domain: SQTIHQWPATLVQPVGSPLSLECTVEGTSNPNLYWYRQAAGRGLQLLFYSVGIGQISSEVPQNLSASRPQDRQFILSSKKLLLSDSGFYLCAWSLDRARGEQYFGPGTRLTVT.

This chain links TRBV10-3 with TRBJ2-7, with D tentatively TRBD1 (6 bases). The CDR3 sequence is 14 residues long. Trimming took 11 bases from V and 3 from J, leaving 20 bases between them. The germline V gene has CDR1 ENHRY and CDR2 SYGVKD. The CDR3 region is CALHLEQGDYEQYF. The CDR3 nucleotides read TGTGCCCTCCACCTCGAACAGGGCGACTACGAGCAGTACTTC.

The genes are TRBV4-1 and TRBJ1-5, with a weak D call TRBD1 (5 bases). The germline V and J ends were trimmed by 0 bases and 7 bases, with 13 bases remaining between them. This CDR3 has 15 residues. Germline lookup yields CDR1 MGHRA and CDR2 YSYEKL. The CDR3 sequence: CASSQDPRAQQPQHF. The DNA of the CDR3 is TGCGCCAGCAGCCAAGATCCCAGGGCCCAGCAGCCCCAGCATTTT.

This chain connects TRBV4-2 to TRBJ2-2; 8 bases map to TRBD1. Losses at the gene ends were 4 bases for V and 1 base for J; bases not matched to a gene: 5. Germline CDR1 is LGHNA and CDR2 is YNFKEQ. This CDR3 contains 16 residues. DNA of the CDR3: TGTGCCAGCAGCCGCCGAGGGACAGGGAACACCGGGGAGCTGTTTTTT. Its protein is CASSRRGTGNTGELFF.